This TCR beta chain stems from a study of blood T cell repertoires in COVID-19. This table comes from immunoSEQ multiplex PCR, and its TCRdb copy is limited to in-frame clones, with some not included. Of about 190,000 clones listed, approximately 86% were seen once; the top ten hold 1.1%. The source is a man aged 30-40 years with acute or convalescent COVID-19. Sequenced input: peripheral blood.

The chain's CDR3 is CASSPPSGRVNEQFF. CDR3 nucleotide sequence: TGTGCCAGCAGCCCACCTAGCGGGAGGGTCAATGAGCAGTTCTTC. The chain uses TRBV3-1 (or the pseudogene TRBV3-2) and TRBJ2-1; 12 bases match TRBD2. In germline, CDR1 is LGHDT, CDR2 YNNKEL (reference sequence). The V gene end was trimmed by 4 bases and the J gene end by 6 bases; junction bases not matched to a gene: 4. The CDR3 is 15 amino acids.